This TCR beta chain is from a study of blood T cell repertoires in COVID-19. V shed 5 bases and J shed 1 base, with 11 bases lying between them. Germline lookup yields CDR1 KGHDR and CDR2 SFDVKD. This CDR3 has 14 residues. Participant age was roughly 18 to 89 years, and participants resided in fewer than 30 US areas. Cohorts were assigned according to the clinical history that participants reported. Either two negative PCRs, clearance, or symptom resolution qualified Cohort 3 donors as recovered. Per the authors' pipeline: Cell counts per sample came from amplifying reference gene primers. TCRdb's table, derived via immunoSEQ multiplex PCR, lists solely in-frame clones and lacks some. V and J calls and clone size follow that table, whereas D and trimming were derived from the DNA. The data hold a few hundred thousand clones, with roughly 90% observed a single time.

This clonotype was sampled from a woman younger than 35 who had recovered from COVID-19. The chain uses TRBV24-1 and TRBJ2-7; the D is unclear. Sequencing input: PBMCs or T cells enriched from blood (not recorded which). In DNA, the CDR3 is TGTGCCACCAGTGGAGGCAGTTCTTCCTACGAGCAGTACTTC. This encodes CATSGGSSSYEQYF.